This T cell receptor (beta chain) emerged from a study of CD8 T cells in ankylosing spondylitis. Study results and caveats: Significant enrichment of disease-linked clones was reported in matched ankylosing spondylitis synovial fluid. Reactive arthritis synovial fluid and blood were previously reported to contain some motif variants. Blood of patients with ankylosing spondylitis appeared to be characterized by a TCR beta motif of fewer than 10 highly homologous variants. Disease-linked clones bore a CD8+ phenotype and were relatively rare in peripheral blood.

Trimming cost V 1 base and J 1 base, with 7 bases left between them. The CDR3 runs 14 residues. Germline V gene sequence: CDR1 LGHDT, CDR2 YNNKEL (reference sequence). This clonotype was detected only a few times. Its antigen is not known. TCRdb processed the 5' RACE reads anew with MiXCR; each CDR3 protein has one entry. Of 80,000 to 90,000 distinct CDR3 sequences detected, more than 25% appear once; the ten largest clones hold roughly 60%. The clonotype comes from a male donor with ankylosing spondylitis or in good health (not recorded which). The chain joins TRBV3-1 to TRBJ2-5; no clear D. Material for sequencing was blood, either unsorted or a sorted T cell fraction (not recorded which). The CDR3 here is CASSQGGAQETQYF. CDR3 coding DNA: TGTGCCAGCAGCCAAGGCGGTGCCCAAGAGACCCAGTACTTC.